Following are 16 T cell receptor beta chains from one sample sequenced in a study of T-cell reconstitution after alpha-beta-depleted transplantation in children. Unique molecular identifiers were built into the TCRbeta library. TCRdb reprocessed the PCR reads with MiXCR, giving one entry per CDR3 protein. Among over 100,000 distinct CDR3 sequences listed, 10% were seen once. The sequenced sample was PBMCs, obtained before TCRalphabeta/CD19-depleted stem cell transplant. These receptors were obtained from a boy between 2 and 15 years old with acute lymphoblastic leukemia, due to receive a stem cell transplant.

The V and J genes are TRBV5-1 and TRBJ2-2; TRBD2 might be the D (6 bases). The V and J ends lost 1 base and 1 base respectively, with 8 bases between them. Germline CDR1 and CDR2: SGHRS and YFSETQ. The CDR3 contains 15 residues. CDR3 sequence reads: CASSLHGGNTGELFF. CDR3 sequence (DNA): TGCGCCAGCAGCTTGCACGGGGGGAACACCGGGGAGCTGTTTTTT.

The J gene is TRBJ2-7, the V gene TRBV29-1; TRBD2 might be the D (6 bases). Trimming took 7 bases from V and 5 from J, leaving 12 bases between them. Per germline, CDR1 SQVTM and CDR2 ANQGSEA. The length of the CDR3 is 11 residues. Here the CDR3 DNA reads TGCAGCGCCGCCGGGGAGGACGAGCAGTACTTC. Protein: CSAAGEDEQYF.

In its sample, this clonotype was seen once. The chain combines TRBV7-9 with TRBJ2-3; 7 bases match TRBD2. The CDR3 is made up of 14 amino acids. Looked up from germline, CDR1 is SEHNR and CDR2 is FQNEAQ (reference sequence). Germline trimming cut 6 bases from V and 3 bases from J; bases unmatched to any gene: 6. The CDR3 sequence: CASRSSGGTDTQYF. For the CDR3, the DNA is TGTGCCAGCAGGTCTAGCGGAGGGACAGATACGCAGTATTTT.

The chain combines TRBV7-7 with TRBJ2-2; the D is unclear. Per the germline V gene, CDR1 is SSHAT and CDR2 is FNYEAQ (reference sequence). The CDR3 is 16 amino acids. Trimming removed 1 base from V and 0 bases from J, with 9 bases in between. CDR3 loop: CASSLGVLANTGELFF. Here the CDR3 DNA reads TGTGCCAGCAGCTTAGGGGTACTGGCGAACACCGGGGAGCTGTTTTTT.

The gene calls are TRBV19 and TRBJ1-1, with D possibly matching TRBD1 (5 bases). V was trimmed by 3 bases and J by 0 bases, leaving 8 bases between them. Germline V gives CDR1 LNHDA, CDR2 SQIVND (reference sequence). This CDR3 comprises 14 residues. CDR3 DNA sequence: TGTGCCAGTAGTATCGGGACGGTGAACACTGAAGCTTTCTTT. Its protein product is CASSIGTVNTEAFF.

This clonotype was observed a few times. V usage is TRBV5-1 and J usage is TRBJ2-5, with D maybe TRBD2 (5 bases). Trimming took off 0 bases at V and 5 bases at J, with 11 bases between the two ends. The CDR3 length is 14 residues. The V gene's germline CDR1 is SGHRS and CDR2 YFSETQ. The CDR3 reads CASSLAASQETQYF. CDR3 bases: TGCGCCAGCAGCTTGGCCGCTAGCCAGGAGACCCAGTACTTC.

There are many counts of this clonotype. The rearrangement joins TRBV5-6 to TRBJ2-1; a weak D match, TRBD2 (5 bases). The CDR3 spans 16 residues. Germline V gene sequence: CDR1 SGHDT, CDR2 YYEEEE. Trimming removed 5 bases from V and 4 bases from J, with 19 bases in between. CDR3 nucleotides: TGTGCCAGCAGTTCAATGCTGGGGAGCGCGTACAATGAGCAGTTCTTC. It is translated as CASSSMLGSAYNEQFF.

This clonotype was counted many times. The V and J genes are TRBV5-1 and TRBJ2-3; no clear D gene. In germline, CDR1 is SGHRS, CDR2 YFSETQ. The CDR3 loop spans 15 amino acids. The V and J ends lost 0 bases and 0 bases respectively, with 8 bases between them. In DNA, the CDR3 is TGCGCCAGCAGCTTGGGTCCGAGTAGCACAGATACGCAGTATTTT. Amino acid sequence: CASSLGPSSTDTQYF. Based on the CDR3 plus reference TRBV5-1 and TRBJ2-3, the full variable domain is KAGVTQTPRYLIKTRGQQVTLSCSPISGHRSVSWYQQTPGQGLQFLFEYFSETQRNKGNFPGRFSGRQFSNSRSEMNVSTLELGDSALYLCASSLGPSSTDTQYFGPGTRLTVL.

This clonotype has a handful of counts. The CDR3 region has the DNA TGTGCCAGCAGCTTAACTCTGTTCAATGAGCAGTTCTTC. Protein sequence: CASSLTLFNEQFF. The chain has TRBV7-3 and TRBJ2-1; D call uncertain. Trimming left V 0 bases short and J 6 bases short, with 6 bases between. The germline CDR1 and CDR2 sequences are SGHTA and FQGTGA. This CDR3 has 13 residues.

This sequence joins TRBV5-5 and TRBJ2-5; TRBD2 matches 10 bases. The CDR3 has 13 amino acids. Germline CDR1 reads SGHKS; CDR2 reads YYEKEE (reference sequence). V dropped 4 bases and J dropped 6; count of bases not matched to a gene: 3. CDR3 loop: CASSPGLAKTQYF. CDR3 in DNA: TGTGCCAGCAGCCCGGGACTAGCGAAGACCCAGTACTTC.

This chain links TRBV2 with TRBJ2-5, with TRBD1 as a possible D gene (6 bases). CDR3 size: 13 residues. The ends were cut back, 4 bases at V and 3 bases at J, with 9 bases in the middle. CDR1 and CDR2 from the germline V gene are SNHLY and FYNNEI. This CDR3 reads CASSAGTKETQYF. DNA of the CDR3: TGTGCCAGCAGTGCCGGGACAAAAGAGACCCAGTACTTC.

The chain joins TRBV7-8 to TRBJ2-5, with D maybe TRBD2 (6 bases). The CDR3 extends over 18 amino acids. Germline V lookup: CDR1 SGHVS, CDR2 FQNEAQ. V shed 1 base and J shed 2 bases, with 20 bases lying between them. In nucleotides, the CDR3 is TGTGCCAGCAGCTTAGTAGGCCCCCCCGGGGACTGGCAAGAGACCCAGTACTTC. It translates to CASSLVGPPGDWQETQYF.

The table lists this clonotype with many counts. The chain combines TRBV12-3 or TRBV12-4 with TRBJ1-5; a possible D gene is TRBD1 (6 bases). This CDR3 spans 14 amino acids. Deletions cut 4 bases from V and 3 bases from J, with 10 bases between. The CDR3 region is CASSSTGYNQPQHF. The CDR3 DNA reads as TGTGCCAGCAGTTCTACAGGGTACAATCAGCCCCAGCATTTT.

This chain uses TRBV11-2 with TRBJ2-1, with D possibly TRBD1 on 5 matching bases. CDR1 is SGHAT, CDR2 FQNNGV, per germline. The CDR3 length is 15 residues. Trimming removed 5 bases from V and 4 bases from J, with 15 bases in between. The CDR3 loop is CASSPSVAGYNEQFF. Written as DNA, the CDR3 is TGTGCCAGCAGCCCTTCAGTAGCAGGGTACAATGAGCAGTTCTTC.

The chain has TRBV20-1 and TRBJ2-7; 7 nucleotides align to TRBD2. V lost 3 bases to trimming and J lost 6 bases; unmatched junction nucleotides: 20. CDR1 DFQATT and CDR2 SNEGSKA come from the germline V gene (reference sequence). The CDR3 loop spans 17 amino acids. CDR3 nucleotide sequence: TGCAGTGCTAGTTTGGGATTTCAGGCGGGAGTCATCTCCGAGCAGTACTTC. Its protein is CSASLGFQAGVISEQYF.

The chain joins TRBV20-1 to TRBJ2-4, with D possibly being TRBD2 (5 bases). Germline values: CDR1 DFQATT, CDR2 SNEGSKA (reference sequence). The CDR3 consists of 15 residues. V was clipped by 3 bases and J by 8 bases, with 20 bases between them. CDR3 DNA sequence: TGCAGTGCTAGCGGGGTTGCGGGTGTTGGTGACATTCAGTACTTC. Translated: CSASGVAGVGDIQYF.